This T cell receptor beta chain was documented in a study of T cells in Graves' hyperthyroidism and ophthalmopathy. Regions amplified from RNA transcripts were the TCR beta CDR3 regions. Carried out on the TCR CDR3, a first-round RT-PCR used the HTBI primer set. TCRdb reanalysed the multiplex PCR reads using MiXCR and keeps one entry per CDR3 protein. The repertoire holds hundreds of thousands of distinct CDR3 sequences, with 15% to 20% as singletons. V shed 1 base and J shed 5 bases, with 14 bases lying between them. The CDR3 consists of 15 residues. CDR1 and CDR2 from the germline V gene are KGHSH and LQKENI.

The clonotype was recovered from a woman aged 25 to 39 with Graves' hyperthyroidism. The gene calls are TRBV18 and TRBJ1-1; TRBD1 is a possible D gene (5 bases). The sample comprised blood. CDR3 DNA: TGTGCCAGCTCACCACAGCGGGACCGAGGGACTGAAGCTTTCTTT. Its translation is CASSPQRDRGTEAFF.